The entry that follows covers one T cell receptor (beta chain) sequence. Time point specified: newly diagnosed GD, antithyroid drugs for less than 3 months. There was RNA extracted from PBMCs, and the TCR library was made from it. Enrollment of patients was through an endocrinology department in Xi'an, China. This entry comes from a study of regulatory T cells in long-lasting Graves disease. V was trimmed by 6 bases and J by 0 bases, leaving 15 bases between them. Looked up from germline, CDR1 is MDHEN and CDR2 is SYDVKM. The CDR3 contains 15 residues. Building the TCR beta libraries relied on iRepertoire HTBI primers, and CDR3 regions underwent Arm-PCR. TCRdb used MiXCR to reprocess the multiplex PCR reads, holding one entry per CDR3 protein. The table includes 600,000 to 650,000 distinct CDR3 sequences, 16% detected once. This sample was also put to use in a study of T cells in Graves' hyperthyroidism and ophthalmopathy. Per that paper: Absent ophthalmopathy progression within 18 months defined stable Graves' hyperthyroidism. Lactation, pregnancy, other autoimmune disease or uncontrolled infection led to exclusion of patients.

The sequences come from peripheral blood mononuclear cells (PBMCs), collected at new diagnosis, from a patient treated with antithyroid drugs. The clonotype originates from a woman aged 25 to 39 with Graves disease. This rearrangement joins TRBV28 to TRBJ2-7; no clear D. The CDR3 DNA reads TGTGCCAGCAGCCTTGCCTCAACGAGCTCCTACGAGCAGTACTTC. Translated: CASSLASTSSYEQYF.